This T cell receptor beta chain was retrieved from a study of T cells in Graves' hyperthyroidism and ophthalmopathy. Germline V lookup: CDR1 DFQATT, CDR2 SNEGSKA (reference sequence). J lost 2 bases, V lost 2 bases, and 9 bases had no gene match. The CDR3 contains 16 residues. This clonotype was detected only a few times. The antigen is undetermined. Regions amplified from RNA transcripts were the TCR beta CDR3 regions. HTBI primers were employed in a first-round RT-PCR of the TCR CDR3. TCRdb re-derived calls from the multiplex PCR reads in MiXCR, one entry per CDR3 protein. The sample includes around 290,000 distinct CDR3 sequences, over 15% of them seen just once. Ophthalmopathy patients had moderate-to-severe active disease, CAS ≥3, NOSPECS ≥4, and disease duration under 3 months. In making diagnoses, clinical symptoms, serum thyroxine and TRAb, thyroid ultrasound and orbital computed tomography were all used.

Study findings and constraints: Patients with ophthalmopathy were separated from those with stable hyperthyroidism by a 13 V-J model. Blood also carried most thyroid clonotypes expanded above 0.001.

Specimen: blood. This receptor was obtained from a woman aged 55-70 years with Graves' ophthalmopathy. V usage is TRBV20-1 and J usage is TRBJ2-7; 10 bases fit TRBD2. The CDR3 loop is CSARPPLAGVPYEQYF. CDR3 nucleotide sequence: TGCAGTGCTAGACCTCCCCTAGCGGGGGTTCCCTACGAGCAGTACTTC.